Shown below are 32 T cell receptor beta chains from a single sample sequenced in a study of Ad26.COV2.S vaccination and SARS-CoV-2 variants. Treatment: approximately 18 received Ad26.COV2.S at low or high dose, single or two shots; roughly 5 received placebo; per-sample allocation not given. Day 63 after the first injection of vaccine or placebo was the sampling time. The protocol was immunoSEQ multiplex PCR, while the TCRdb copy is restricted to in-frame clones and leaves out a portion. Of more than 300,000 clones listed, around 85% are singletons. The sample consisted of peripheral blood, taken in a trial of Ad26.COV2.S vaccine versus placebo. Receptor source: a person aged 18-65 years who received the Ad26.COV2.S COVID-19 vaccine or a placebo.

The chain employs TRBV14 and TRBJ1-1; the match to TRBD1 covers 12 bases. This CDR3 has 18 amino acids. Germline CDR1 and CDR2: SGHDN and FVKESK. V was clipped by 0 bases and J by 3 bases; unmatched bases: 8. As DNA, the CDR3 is TGTGCCAGCAGCCAAGATAGGAGGGACAGGGGGCGGGACACTGAAGCTTTCTTT. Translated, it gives CASSQDRRDRGRDTEAFF.

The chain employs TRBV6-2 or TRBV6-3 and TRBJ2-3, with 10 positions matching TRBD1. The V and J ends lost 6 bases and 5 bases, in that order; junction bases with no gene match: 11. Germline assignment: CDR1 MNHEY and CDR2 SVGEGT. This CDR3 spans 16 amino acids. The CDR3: CASSRPGQGHGDTQYF. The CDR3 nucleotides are TGTGCCAGCAGCCGACCGGGACAGGGGCATGGAGATACGCAGTATTTT.

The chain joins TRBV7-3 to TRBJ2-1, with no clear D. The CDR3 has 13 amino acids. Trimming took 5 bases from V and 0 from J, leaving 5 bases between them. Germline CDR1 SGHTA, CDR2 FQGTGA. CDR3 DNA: TGTGCCAGCAGCCCCCACTCCTACAATGAGCAGTTCTTC. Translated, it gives CASSPHSYNEQFF.

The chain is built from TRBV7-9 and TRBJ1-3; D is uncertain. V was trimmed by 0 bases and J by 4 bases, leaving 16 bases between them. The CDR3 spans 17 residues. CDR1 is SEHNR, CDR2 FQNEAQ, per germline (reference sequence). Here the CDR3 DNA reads TGTGCCAGCAGCTTAGCGGTGGATTGGGAATCCGGAAACACCATATATTTT. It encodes CASSLAVDWESGNTIYF.

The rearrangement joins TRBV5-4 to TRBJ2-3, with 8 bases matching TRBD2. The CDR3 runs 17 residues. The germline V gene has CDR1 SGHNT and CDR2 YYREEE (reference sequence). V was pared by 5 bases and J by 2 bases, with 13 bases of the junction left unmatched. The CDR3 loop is CASSRLSGGQTTDTQYF. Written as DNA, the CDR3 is TGTGCCAGCAGTCGATTGAGCGGGGGCCAGACCACAGATACGCAGTATTTT.

The CDR3 region is CASSLGPGYQETQYF. The CDR3 nucleotides are TGTGCCAGCAGTTTGGGACCGGGATACCAAGAGACCCAGTACTTC. The chain has TRBV11-2 and TRBJ2-5, with D perhaps TRBD1 or TRBD2 (5 bases each). CDR3 length: 15 residues. CDR1 is SGHAT and CDR2 is FQNNGV in the germline V gene. The V end lost 6 bases, the J end lost 0 bases, and 14 bases lay between the germline ends.

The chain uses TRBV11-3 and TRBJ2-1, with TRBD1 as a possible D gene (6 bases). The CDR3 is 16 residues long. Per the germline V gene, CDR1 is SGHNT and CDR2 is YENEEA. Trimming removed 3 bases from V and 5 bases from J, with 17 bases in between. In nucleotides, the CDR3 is TGTGCCAGCAGCTTCGGAAGGGGCAGGGGCAACAATGAGCAGTTCTTC. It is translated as CASSFGRGRGNNEQFF.

CDR3 bases: TGTGCCAGTAGTATCGACAGCCCCAGGGATGAGCAGTTCTTC. It specifies CASSIDSPRDEQFF. The chain uses TRBV19 and TRBJ2-1, with D possibly being TRBD1 (5 bases). Germline values: CDR1 LNHDA, CDR2 SQIVND (reference sequence). This CDR3 is 14 amino acids long. Deletions cut 3 bases from V and 8 bases from J, with 14 bases between.

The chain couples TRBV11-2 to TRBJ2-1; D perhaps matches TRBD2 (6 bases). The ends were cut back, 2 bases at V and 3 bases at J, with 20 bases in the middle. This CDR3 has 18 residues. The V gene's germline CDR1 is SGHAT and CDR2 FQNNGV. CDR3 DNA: TGTGCCAGCAGCTTAAAATGGGGACTGGAACCTTTCTACAATGAGCAGTTCTTC. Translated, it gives CASSLKWGLEPFYNEQFF.

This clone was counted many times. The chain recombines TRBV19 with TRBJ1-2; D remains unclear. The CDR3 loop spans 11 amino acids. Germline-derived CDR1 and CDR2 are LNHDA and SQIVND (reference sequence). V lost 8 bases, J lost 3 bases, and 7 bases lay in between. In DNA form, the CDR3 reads TGTGCCAGTGGGAGGTACTATGGCTACACCTTC. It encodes CASGRYYGYTF.

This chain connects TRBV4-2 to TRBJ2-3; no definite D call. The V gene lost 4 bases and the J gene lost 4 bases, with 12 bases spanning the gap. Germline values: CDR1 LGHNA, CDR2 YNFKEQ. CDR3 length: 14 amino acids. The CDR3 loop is CASSPLSSSDTQYF. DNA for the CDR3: TGTGCCAGCAGCCCACTTAGTTCGTCAGATACGCAGTATTTT.

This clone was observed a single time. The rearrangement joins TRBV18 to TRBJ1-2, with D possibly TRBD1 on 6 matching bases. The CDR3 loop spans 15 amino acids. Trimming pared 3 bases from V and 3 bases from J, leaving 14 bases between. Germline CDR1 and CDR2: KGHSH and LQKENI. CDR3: CASSPPGAVDYGYTF. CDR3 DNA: TGTGCCAGCTCACCGCCGGGGGCCGTTGACTATGGCTACACCTTC.

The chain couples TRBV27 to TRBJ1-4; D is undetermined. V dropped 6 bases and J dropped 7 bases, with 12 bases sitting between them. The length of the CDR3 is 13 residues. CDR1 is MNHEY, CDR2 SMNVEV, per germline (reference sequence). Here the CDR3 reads CASSPRTGEKLFF. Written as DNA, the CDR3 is TGTGCCAGCAGCCCTAGGACCGGTGAAAAACTGTTTTTT.

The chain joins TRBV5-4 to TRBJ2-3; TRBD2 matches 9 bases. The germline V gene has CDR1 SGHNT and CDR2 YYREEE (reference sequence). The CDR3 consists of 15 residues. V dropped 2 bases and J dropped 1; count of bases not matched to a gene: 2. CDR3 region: CASSFLAGGTDTQYF. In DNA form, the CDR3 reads TGTGCCAGCAGCTTCTTAGCGGGGGGCACAGATACGCAGTATTTT. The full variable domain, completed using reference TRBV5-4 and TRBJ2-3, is ETGVTQSPTHLIKTRGQQVTLRCSSQSGHNTVSWYQQALGQGPQFIFQYYREEENGRGNFPPRFSGLQFPNYSSELNVNALELDDSALYLCASSFLAGGTDTQYFGPGTRLTVL.

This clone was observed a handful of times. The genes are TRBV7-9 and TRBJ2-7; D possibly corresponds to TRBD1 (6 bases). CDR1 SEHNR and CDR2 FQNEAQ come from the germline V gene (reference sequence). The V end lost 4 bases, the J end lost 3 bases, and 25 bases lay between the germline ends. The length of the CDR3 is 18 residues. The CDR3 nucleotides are TGTGCCAGCAGCTCCCACAAACTAAACCGGGACACCAACTACGAGCAGTACTTC. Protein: CASSSHKLNRDTNYEQYF.

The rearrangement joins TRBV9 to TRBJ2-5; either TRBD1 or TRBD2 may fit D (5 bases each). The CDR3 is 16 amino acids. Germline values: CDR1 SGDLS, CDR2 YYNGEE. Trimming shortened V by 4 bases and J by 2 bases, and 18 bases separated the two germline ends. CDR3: CASSLGVGTAQETQYF. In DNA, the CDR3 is TGTGCCAGCAGCTTGGGGGTGGGAACGGCACAAGAGACCCAGTACTTC.

Here the CDR3 DNA reads TGTGCCAGCAGCCATCGACAGGGCCTAGCTCCCACCTTC. Translation: CASSHRQGLAPTF. The rearrangement links TRBV14 to TRBJ1-2; 7 nucleotides line up with TRBD1. CDR1 and CDR2 from the germline V gene are SGHDN and FVKESK. The V and J ends lost 3 bases and 13 bases, in that order; junction bases with no gene match: 11. The CDR3 contains 13 residues.

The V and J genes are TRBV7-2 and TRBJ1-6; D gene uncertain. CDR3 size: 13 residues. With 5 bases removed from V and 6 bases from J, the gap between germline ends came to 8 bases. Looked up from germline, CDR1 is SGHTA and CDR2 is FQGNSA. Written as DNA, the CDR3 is TGTGCCAGCAGCCCCACTATTAATTCACCCCTCCACTTT. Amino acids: CASSPTINSPLHF.

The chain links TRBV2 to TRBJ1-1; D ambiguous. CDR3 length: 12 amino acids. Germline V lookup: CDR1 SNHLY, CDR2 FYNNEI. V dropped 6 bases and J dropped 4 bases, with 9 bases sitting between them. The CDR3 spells CASRVEATEAFF. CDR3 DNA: TGTGCCAGCAGGGTGGAGGCCACTGAAGCTTTCTTT.

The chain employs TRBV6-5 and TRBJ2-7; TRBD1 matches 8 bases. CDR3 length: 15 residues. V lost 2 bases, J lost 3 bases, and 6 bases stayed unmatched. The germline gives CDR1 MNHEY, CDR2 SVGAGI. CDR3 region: CASSYAGTGDYEQYF. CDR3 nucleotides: TGTGCCAGCAGTTACGCCGGGACAGGAGACTACGAGCAGTACTTC.

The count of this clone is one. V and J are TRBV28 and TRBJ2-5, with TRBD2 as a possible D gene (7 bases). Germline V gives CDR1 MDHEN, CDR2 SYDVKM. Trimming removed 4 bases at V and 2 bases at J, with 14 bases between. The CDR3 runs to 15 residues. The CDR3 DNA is TGTGCCAGCAGTTCCGGGGGCGGGGGACAAGAGACCCAGTACTTC. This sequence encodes CASSSGGGGQETQYF.

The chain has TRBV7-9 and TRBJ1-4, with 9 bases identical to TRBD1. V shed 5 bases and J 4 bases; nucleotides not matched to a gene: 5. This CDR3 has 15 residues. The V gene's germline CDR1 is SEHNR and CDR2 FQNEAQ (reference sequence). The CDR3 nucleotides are TGTGCCAGCAGCATCGGACAGGGGATTAATGAAAAACTGTTTTTT. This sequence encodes CASSIGQGINEKLFF.

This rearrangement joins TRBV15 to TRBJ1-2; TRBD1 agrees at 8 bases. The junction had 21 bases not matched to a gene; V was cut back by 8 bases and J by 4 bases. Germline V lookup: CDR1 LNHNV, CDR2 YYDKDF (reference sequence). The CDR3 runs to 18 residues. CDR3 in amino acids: CATAPLSRGPLGPYGYTF. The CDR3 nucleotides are TGTGCCACCGCCCCCCTCAGCAGGGGGCCCTTAGGGCCCTATGGCTACACCTTC.

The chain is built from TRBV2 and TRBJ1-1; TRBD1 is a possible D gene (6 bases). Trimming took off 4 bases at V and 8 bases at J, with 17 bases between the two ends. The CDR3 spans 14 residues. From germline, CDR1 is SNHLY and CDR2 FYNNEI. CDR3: CASSAALRGGEAFF. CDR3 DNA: TGTGCCAGCAGTGCGGCATTAAGGGGGGGGGAAGCTTTCTTT.

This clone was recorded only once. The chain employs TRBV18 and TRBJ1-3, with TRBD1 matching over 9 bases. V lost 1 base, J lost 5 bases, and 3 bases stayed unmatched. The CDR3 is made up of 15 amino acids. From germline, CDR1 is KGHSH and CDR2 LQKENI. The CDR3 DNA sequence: TGTGCCAGCTCACCACGACAGGGGGAAAGAAACACCATATATTTT. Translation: CASSPRQGERNTIYF. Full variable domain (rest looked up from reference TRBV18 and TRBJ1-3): NAGVMQNPRHLVRRRGQEARLRCSPMKGHSHVYWYRQLPEEGLKFMVYLQKENIIDESGMPKERFSAEFPKEGPSILRIQQVVRGDSAAYFCASSPRQGERNTIYFGEGSWLTVV.

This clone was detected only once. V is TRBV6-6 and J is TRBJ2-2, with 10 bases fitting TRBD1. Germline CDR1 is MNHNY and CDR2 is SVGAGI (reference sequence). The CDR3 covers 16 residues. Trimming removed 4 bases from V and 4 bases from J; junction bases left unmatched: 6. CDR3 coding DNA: TGTGCCAGCAGTTTTCGACAGGGGGCGAGCACCGGGGAGCTGTTTTTT. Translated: CASSFRQGASTGELFF.

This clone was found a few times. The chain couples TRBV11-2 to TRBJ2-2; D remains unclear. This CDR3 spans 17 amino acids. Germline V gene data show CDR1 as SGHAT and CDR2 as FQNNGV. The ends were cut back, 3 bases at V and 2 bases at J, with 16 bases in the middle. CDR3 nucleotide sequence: TGTGCCAGCAGCTTTAGTTCAGACTTTAGAAACACCGGGGAGCTGTTTTTT. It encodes CASSFSSDFRNTGELFF.

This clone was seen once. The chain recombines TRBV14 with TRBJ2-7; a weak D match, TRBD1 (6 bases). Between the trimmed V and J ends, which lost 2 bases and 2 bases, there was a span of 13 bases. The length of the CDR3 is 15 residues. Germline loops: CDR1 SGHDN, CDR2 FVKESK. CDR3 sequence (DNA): TGTGCCAGCAGCCAAATGGGGGCCTACACCTACGAGCAGTACTTC. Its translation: CASSQMGAYTYEQYF.

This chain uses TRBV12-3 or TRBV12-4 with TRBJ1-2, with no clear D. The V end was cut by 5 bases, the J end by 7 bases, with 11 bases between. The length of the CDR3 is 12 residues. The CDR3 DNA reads TGTGCCAGCAGTACAGTAAACGGTGGCTACACCTTC. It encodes CASSTVNGGYTF.

The CDR3 protein is CASSRQGLDSPLHF. The CDR3 bases are TGCGCCAGCAGCCGACAGGGCCTTGATTCACCCCTCCACTTT. This chain uses TRBV4-1 with TRBJ1-6; 7 bases are shared with TRBD1. Trimming cost V 4 bases and J 8 bases; bases outside gene matches: 5. Germline V gives CDR1 MGHRA, CDR2 YSYEKL. CDR3 size: 14 residues.

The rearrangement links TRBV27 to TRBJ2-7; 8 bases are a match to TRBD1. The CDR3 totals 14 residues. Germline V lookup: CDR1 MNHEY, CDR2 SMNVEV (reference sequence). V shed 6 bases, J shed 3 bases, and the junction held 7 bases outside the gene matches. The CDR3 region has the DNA TGTGCCAGCAGCCAAAGGACAGGGCTCTACGAGCAGTACTTC. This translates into CASSQRTGLYEQYF.

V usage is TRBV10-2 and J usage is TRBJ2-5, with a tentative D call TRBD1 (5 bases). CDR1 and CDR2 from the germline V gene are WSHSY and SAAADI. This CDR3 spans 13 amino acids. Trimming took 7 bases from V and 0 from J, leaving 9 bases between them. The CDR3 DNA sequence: TGCGCCAGCATGGGGCCCAACCAAGAGACCCAGTACTTC. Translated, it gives CASMGPNQETQYF.